Following are 15 T cell receptor beta chains from one sample sequenced in a study of regulatory T cells in long-lasting Graves disease. Time point meaning: persistent/refractory GD, antithyroid drugs over 5 years with positive TRAb. PBMCs were the source of the RNA used for TCR sequencing. To make TCR beta libraries, researchers used iRepertoire HTBI primers and Arm-PCR of CDR3 regions. MiXCR, applied by TCRdb to the multiplex PCR reads, yields one record per CDR3 protein. The sample has approximately 360,000 distinct CDR3 sequences; roughly 25% are singletons. Sample: peripheral blood mononuclear cells (PBMCs), taken when the disease was refractory, from a patient treated with antithyroid drugs. Receptor source: a woman in her thirties or forties with Graves disease.

This clonotype showed up just a few times. The rearrangement uses TRBV5-1 and TRBJ1-1; 7 positions match TRBD1. J was trimmed by 4 bases and V by 4 bases; bases with no gene match: 13. This CDR3 is 16 amino acids long. Per germline, CDR1 SGHRS and CDR2 YFSETQ. The CDR3 region has the DNA TGCGCCAGCAGCACTCGGAATGCAGGGGGAAGCACTGAAGCTTTCTTT. It translates to CASSTRNAGGSTEAFF.

This clonotype was observed a few times. The CDR3 region is CSAMGLADTGELFF. Here the CDR3 DNA reads TGCAGTGCTATGGGACTAGCAGACACCGGGGAGCTGTTTTTT. The chain has TRBV20-1 and TRBJ2-2; 9 nucleotides agree with TRBD2. Germline V gene sequence: CDR1 DFQATT, CDR2 SNEGSKA (reference sequence). This CDR3 is 14 amino acids long. J gave up 3 bases and V 4 bases, and 3 bases lay outside the gene matches.

This clonotype has only a few counts. This chain links TRBV6-1 with TRBJ2-7; 10 bases are shared with TRBD2. The germline V gene encodes CDR1 MNHNS and CDR2 SASEGT. V lost 6 bases and J lost 7; bases outside the gene matches: 15. This CDR3 spans 16 amino acids. CDR3 nucleotides: TGTGCCAGCAGCACTTCGGGACTAGCGCTTTTAGGAGAGCAGTACTTC. Its translation is CASSTSGLALLGEQYF.

With respect to this clonotype: A much larger clone lies a single base off, so this may be a read error. This CDR3 fails to terminate in the conserved phenylalanine or tryptophan, so it likely reflects a read error. The chain joins TRBV13 to TRBJ2-7; no clear D gene. The CDR3 consists of 12 residues. Germline values: CDR1 PRHDT, CDR2 FYEKMQ (reference sequence). Trimming took 0 bases from V and 7 from J, leaving 7 bases between them. CDR3 sequence reads: CASSLGAEEQYS. DNA for the CDR3: TGTGCCAGCAGCTTAGGCGCGGAAGAGCAGTACTCC.

This clonotype has more than one count but fewer than ten. The chain uses TRBV28 and TRBJ1-5; D not certain. Germline values: CDR1 MDHEN, CDR2 SYDVKM. This CDR3 is built from 12 residues. V was cut by 2 bases and J by 8 bases, with 7 bases left in between. The CDR3 coding sequence is TGTGCCAGCAGTTTAGCCTTAGAGCCCCAGCATTTT. Amino acid sequence: CASSLALEPQHF. Filled out from reference TRBV28 and TRBJ1-5, the complete variable domain reads DVKVTQSSRYLVKRTGEKVFLECVQDMDHENMFWYRQDPGLGLRLIYFSYDVKMKEKGDIPEGYSVSREKKERFSLILESASTNQTSMYLCASSLALEPQHFGDGTRLSIL.

This clonotype was counted only a few times. The chain combines TRBV12-3 or TRBV12-4 with TRBJ2-4, with 8 bases fitting TRBD2. V lost 3 bases, J lost 3 bases, and 22 bases stayed unmatched. The CDR3 has 21 residues. The CDR3: CASSFRRGLVSGGVNKNIQYF. In DNA, the CDR3 is TGTGCCAGCAGTTTCCGGCGGGGACTAGTCAGTGGGGGAGTTAACAAAAACATTCAGTACTTC.

The chain couples TRBV10-3 to TRBJ2-3; 7 positions agree with TRBD2. Germline V gives CDR1 ENHRY, CDR2 SYGVKD. The CDR3 totals 17 residues. With V trimmed by 1 base and J by 0 bases, 7 bases remained unmatched. The DNA for the CDR3 is TGTGCCATCAGTGAGTTTTCCGGGACTACTAGCACAGATACGCAGTATTTT. Translation: CAISEFSGTTSTDTQYF.

This clonotype was counted at least ten times. This chain joins TRBV27 and TRBJ1-1; D may be TRBD1 (6 bases). Trimming pared 6 bases from V and 4 bases from J, leaving 18 bases between. The length of the CDR3 is 15 residues. Germline CDR1 is MNHEY and CDR2 is SMNVEV (reference sequence). CDR3 bases: TGTGCCAGCAGACCCAGGACAGATCGGGGCACTGAAGCTTTCTTT. The encoded protein is CASRPRTDRGTEAFF.

In regard to this clonotype: One end of the junction is discordant with germline, which a read error may explain. The J gene is TRBJ2-7, the V gene TRBV20-1; 8 nucleotides agree with TRBD2. The CDR3 sequence is 15 residues long. Germline V gene sequence: CDR1 DFQATT, CDR2 SNEGSKA (reference sequence). This CDR3 reads CSAREIRGRRYEQCF. DNA of the CDR3: TGCAGTGCTAGAGAGATCCGCGGGAGGAGGTACGAGCAGTGCTTC.

V gene TRBV7-2 combines with J gene TRBJ2-4; 8 bases match TRBD2. The CDR3 runs 16 residues. The V and J ends lost 1 base and 8 bases, in that order; junction bases with no gene match: 10. Germline assignment: CDR1 SGHTA and CDR2 FQGNSA. The DNA of the CDR3 is TGTGCCAGCAGCTTAGAAGGCTGGGGACTAGTTGACATTCAGTACTTC. This encodes CASSLEGWGLVDIQYF.

This clonotype was seen many times. The chain has TRBV7-8 and TRBJ2-7; D gene uncertain. Trimming removed 0 bases from V and 0 bases from J, with 6 bases in between. This CDR3 contains 14 residues. Looked up from germline, CDR1 is SGHVS and CDR2 is FQNEAQ. The CDR3 sequence is CASSLAPSSYEQYF. The CDR3 DNA reads as TGTGCCAGCAGCTTAGCACCGAGCTCCTACGAGCAGTACTTC.

This clonotype was found a few times. CDR3 sequence: CSARELAVGSGELFF. The CDR3 nucleotides read TGCAGTGCTAGAGAACTAGCGGTAGGCTCCGGGGAGCTGTTTTTT. V usage is TRBV20-1 and J usage is TRBJ2-2, with TRBD2 matching 8 bases. This CDR3 spans 15 amino acids. Germline V gives CDR1 DFQATT, CDR2 SNEGSKA (reference sequence). V was pared by 0 bases and J by 6 bases, with 6 bases of the junction left unmatched.

The chain combines TRBV20-1 with TRBJ2-5; D assignment may be TRBD1 or TRBD2 (5 bases each). Germline V gene data show CDR1 as DFQATT and CDR2 as SNEGSKA (reference sequence). Trimming took 2 bases from V and 5 from J, leaving 12 bases between them. The CDR3 is 13 residues long. CDR3 in DNA: TGCAGTGCTAGACGAGGGGCGTGGGAGACCCAGTACTTC. Residues: CSARRGAWETQYF.

V is TRBV7-9 and J is TRBJ1-1, with D tentatively TRBD1 (5 bases). This CDR3 has 14 residues. V shed 5 bases and J shed 1 base, with 11 bases lying between them. The germline gives CDR1 SEHNR, CDR2 FQNEAQ (reference sequence). The CDR3 DNA reads TGTGCCAGCAGCCCTAGTGGGGGGAACACTGAAGCTTTCTTT. Protein product: CASSPSGGNTEAFF.

Concerning this clonotype itself: Possible read error: a much larger clone is one base away. The chain combines TRBV7-9 with TRBJ1-6; no clear D gene. The V end was cut by 4 bases, the J end by 9 bases, with 7 bases between. The CDR3 runs 12 residues. Germline assignment: CDR1 SEHNR and CDR2 FQNEAQ (reference sequence). CDR3 amino acids: CASSSDISPLHF. Written as DNA, the CDR3 is TGTGCCAGCAGCTCCGACATTTCACCCCTCCACTTT.